This T cell receptor beta chain emerged from a study of shared clonotypes between healthy human individuals. Whole-study context: Each donor contributed plates that comprised three CD4 naive, three CD4 memory, two CD8 naive and one CD8 memory.

The V gene's germline CDR1 is SQVTM and CDR2 ANQGSEA. The CDR3 is 12 residues long. V shed 7 bases and J 4 bases; nucleotides not matched to a gene: 6. Assay used: immunoSEQ multiplex PCR; TCRdb lists only in-frame clones, some missing. The data show 600,000 or so clones, 98% seen once. Naive CD8 cells comprised CD45RO-negative, CCR7-positively selected cells, excluding terminally differentiated effector memory CD45RA+ cells. The V gene is TRBV29-1, the J gene TRBJ1-1, with TRBD1 identical over 7 bases. Sequenced: naive CD8+ T cells sorted from blood. This receptor was obtained from a man between 25 and 39 years old in good health. CDR3 sequence: CSGVPGGTEAFF. CDR3 coding DNA: TGCAGCGGGGTGCCAGGGGGCACTGAAGCTTTCTTT.